The following is a T cell receptor beta chain sequence with its context. The sample originates from a study of patients and donors after allogeneic stem cell transplantation. TCRdb used MiXCR to reprocess the RT-PCR reads, holding one entry per CDR3 protein. The repertoire holds over 350,000 distinct CDR3 sequences, with roughly 17% as singletons. Germline lookup yields CDR1 KGHSH and CDR2 LQKENI. The V and J ends lost 3 bases and 0 bases respectively, with 11 bases between them. The CDR3 loop spans 15 amino acids. The clonotype comes from a human donor who was either an allogeneic HSCT recipient or a stem cell or donor lymphocyte infusion donor (not recorded which). It is not recorded whose cells these are; they may come from a transplant donor. Sequenced material: blood, either unsorted or a sorted T cell fraction (not recorded which). The rearrangement links TRBV18 to TRBJ1-1, with D unresolved. DNA of the CDR3: TGTGCCAGCTCACCTTTGGACGGGATGAACACTGAAGCTTTCTTT. Encoded protein: CASSPLDGMNTEAFF.